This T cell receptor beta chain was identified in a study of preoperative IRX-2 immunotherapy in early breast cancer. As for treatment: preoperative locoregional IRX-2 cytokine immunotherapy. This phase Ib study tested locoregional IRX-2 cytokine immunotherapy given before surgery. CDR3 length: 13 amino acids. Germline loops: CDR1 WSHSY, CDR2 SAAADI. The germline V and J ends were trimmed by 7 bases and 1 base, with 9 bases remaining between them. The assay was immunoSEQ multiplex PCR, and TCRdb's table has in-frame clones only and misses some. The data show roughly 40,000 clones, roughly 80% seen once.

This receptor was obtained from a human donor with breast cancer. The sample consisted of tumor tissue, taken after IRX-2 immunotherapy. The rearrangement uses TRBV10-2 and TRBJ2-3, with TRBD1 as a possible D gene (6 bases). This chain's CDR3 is CASMGAGTDTQYF. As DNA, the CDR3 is TGCGCCAGCATGGGGGCCGGCACAGATACGCAGTATTTT.